This TCR beta chain was captured in a study of shared clonotypes between healthy human individuals. Study-wide background: Those who served as donors were a couple of women and a few men between the ages of 18 and 49. Notes on the study in general: Unshared clonotypes carried lower generation probabilities than those common to all four donors.

Every immunoSEQ plate was one replicate of a subset's evenly spread DNA. Clones were sequenced by immunoSEQ multiplex PCR, and TCRdb holds only the in-frame ones, with some missing. The sample yields over 2 million clones, around 93% seen once. With respect to this clone: Its specificity is not known.

Splitting of CD4+ cells produced CD45RA+ naive and CD45RA-negative memory subsets. Trimming removed 1 base from V and 7 bases from J, with 8 bases in between. The CDR3 extends over 12 amino acids. Germline CDR1 and CDR2: MDHEN and SYDVKM. This chain joins TRBV28 and TRBJ2-7; D remains unclear. Material: naive CD4+ T cells from PBMCs. Subset indicated: CD45RA+ positively selected. This sequence originates from a man between 18 and 29 years old in good health. Some clones in this sample may be carry-over from other donors' samples. In DNA form, the CDR3 reads TGTGCCAGCAGTTTATTAGAGAGAGAGCAGTACTTC. Protein: CASSLLEREQYF.